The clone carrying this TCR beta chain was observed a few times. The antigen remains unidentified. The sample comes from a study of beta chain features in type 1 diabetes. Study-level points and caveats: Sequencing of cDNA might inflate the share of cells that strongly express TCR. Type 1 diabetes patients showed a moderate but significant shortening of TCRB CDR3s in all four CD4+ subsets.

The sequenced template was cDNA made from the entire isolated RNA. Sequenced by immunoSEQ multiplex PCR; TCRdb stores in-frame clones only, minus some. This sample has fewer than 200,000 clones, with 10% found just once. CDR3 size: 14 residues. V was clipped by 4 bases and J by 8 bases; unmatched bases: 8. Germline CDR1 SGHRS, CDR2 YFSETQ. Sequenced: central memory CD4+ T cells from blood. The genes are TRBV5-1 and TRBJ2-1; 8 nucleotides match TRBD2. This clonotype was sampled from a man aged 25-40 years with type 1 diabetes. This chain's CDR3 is CASSEAGAGDEQFF. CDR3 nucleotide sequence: TGCGCCAGCAGCGAAGCGGGAGCAGGGGATGAGCAGTTCTTC.